One sample yielded the 22 T cell receptor beta chains listed below, sequenced in a study of T cell repertoires in cytomegalovirus infection. TCRdb redid the calling of the reads with MiXCR, one entry per CDR3 protein. This sample has about 890,000 distinct CDR3 sequences, with under 40% found just once. For these TCRs, the target antigens are not known. Specimen: cultured CD8+ T cells from PBMCs, collected from culture after CMV antigen stimulation. The source is a human donor in good health (CMV status not recorded). Some clones in this sample may be carry-over from other donors' samples.

The J gene is TRBJ2-2, the V gene TRBV11-1, with TRBD2 matching 7 bases. Trimming at V came to 5 bases and at J to 3 bases, leaving 9 bases not matched to a gene. CDR3 length: 16 amino acids. In germline, CDR1 is SGHAT, CDR2 FQDESV (reference sequence). The CDR3 region has the DNA TGTGCCAGCAGCCCAGAGGGAGGGTTTTACACCGGGGAGCTGTTTTTT. Its protein product is CASSPEGGFYTGELFF.

This chain joins TRBV25-1 and TRBJ2-5, with no clear D. Germline V gene data show CDR1 as MGHDK and CDR2 as SYGVNS. V was trimmed by 4 bases and J by 5 bases, leaving 14 bases between them. The CDR3 covers 14 residues. CDR3: CASSVWQDGETQYF. For the CDR3, the DNA is TGTGCCAGCAGTGTATGGCAGGACGGGGAGACCCAGTACTTC.

There are a few counts of this clonotype. J is TRBJ2-1 and V is TRBV15; 9 bases align to TRBD2. The V gene end was trimmed by 1 base and the J gene end by 8 bases; junction bases not matched to a gene: 6. Germline V gives CDR1 LNHNV, CDR2 YYDKDF (reference sequence). This CDR3 contains 15 residues. CDR3 sequence reads: CATSRVSGGQDEQFF. In DNA, the CDR3 is TGTGCCACCAGCAGAGTAAGCGGGGGGCAGGATGAGCAGTTCTTC.

This clonotype was counted a few times. V and J are TRBV27 and TRBJ1-4; 7 bases are a match to TRBD1. J was trimmed by 8 bases and V by 5 bases; bases with no gene match: 11. Germline V gene lookup returns CDR1 MNHEY and CDR2 SMNVEV (reference sequence). The CDR3 loop spans 15 amino acids. The CDR3 is CASSPRRGLGEKLFF. In DNA form, the CDR3 reads TGTGCCAGCAGTCCAAGAAGGGGGCTAGGGGAAAAACTGTTTTTT.

A few counts support this clonotype. In DNA, the CDR3 is TGTGCCAGCAGTTATTCGGCAGGGTTTGGTGAAAAACTGTTTTTT. Its translation: CASSYSAGFGEKLFF. The chain couples TRBV6-2 or TRBV6-3 to TRBJ1-4; perhaps TRBD1 as D (5 bases). The CDR3 loop spans 15 amino acids. Deletions cut 3 bases from V and 7 bases from J, with 15 bases between. In germline, CDR1 is MNHEY, CDR2 SVGEGT.

There are a few counts of this clonotype. The chain has TRBV7-9 and TRBJ1-4; D perhaps matches TRBD1 (5 bases). Per germline, CDR1 SEHNR and CDR2 FQNEAQ (reference sequence). V was shortened by 5 bases and J by 8 bases, with 21 bases between the two germline ends. The CDR3 has 16 residues. The CDR3 loop reads CASSNYGADGREKLFF. For the CDR3, the DNA is TGTGCCAGCAGCAACTATGGGGCCGACGGTCGCGAAAAACTGTTTTTT.

The rearrangement links TRBV12-3 or TRBV12-4 to TRBJ2-1, with D possibly being TRBD2 (5 bases). Trimming cost V 1 base and J 3 bases, with 7 bases left between them. The CDR3 totals 14 residues. The CDR3 DNA follows: TGTGCCAGCAGTTTAGAGGACTTCTACAATGAGCAGTTCTTC. Protein sequence: CASSLEDFYNEQFF.

This clonotype occurred a few times. The CDR3 sequence is CASSIKRGEQFF. The CDR3 DNA reads TGTGCCAGCAGTATCAAACGGGGGGAGCAGTTCTTC. The rearrangement links TRBV6-1 to TRBJ2-1; possibly TRBD2 for D (6 bases). In germline, CDR1 is MNHNS, CDR2 SASEGT. V dropped 5 bases and J dropped 10 bases, with 12 bases sitting between them. This CDR3 contains 12 residues.

The sample holds many counts of this clonotype. This sequence joins TRBV27 and TRBJ2-1; D not resolved. The CDR3 runs to 12 residues. Germline CDR1 reads MNHEY; CDR2 reads SMNVEV (reference sequence). V was pared by 4 bases and J by 6 bases, with 7 bases between. The CDR3 region is CASSYPSNEQFF. The CDR3 DNA reads as TGTGCCAGCAGTTATCCGAGCAATGAGCAGTTCTTC.

The rearrangement joins TRBV6-2 or TRBV6-3 to TRBJ1-2; TRBD1 matches 12 bases. Trimming removed 4 bases from V and 4 bases from J; junction bases left unmatched: 19. The germline gives CDR1 MNHEY, CDR2 SVGEGT. The CDR3 length is 20 residues. The CDR3 DNA reads TGTGCCAGCAGTTTAGAGGGGACAGGGGGCGCGGCCACCCCCCCCTATGGCTACACCTTC. It yields the protein CASSLEGTGGAATPPYGYTF.

V is TRBV7-2 and J is TRBJ1-5; D may be TRBD1 (5 bases). The length of the CDR3 is 17 residues. V was pared by 2 bases and J by 0 bases, with 14 bases between. Germline CDR1 and CDR2: SGHTA and FQGNSA. CDR3 amino acids: CASSLRGAVYSNQPQHF. The CDR3 nucleotides read TGTGCCAGCAGCTTACGAGGGGCGGTTTATAGCAATCAGCCCCAGCATTTT.

This chain joins TRBV7-8 and TRBJ1-1; D is uncertain. Looked up from germline, CDR1 is SGHVS and CDR2 is FQNEAQ. The CDR3 is 15 amino acids. V dropped 5 bases and J dropped 6 bases, with 19 bases sitting between them. CDR3 loop: CASSPRLDPEAEAFF. The CDR3 DNA sequence: TGTGCCAGCAGCCCCAGACTCGACCCAGAAGCTGAAGCTTTCTTT.

This clonotype was seen repeatedly, ten times or more. This chain connects TRBV7-2 to TRBJ2-2; the D gene could be TRBD1 or TRBD2 (5 bases each). CDR1 and CDR2 (germline): SGHTA, FQGNSA. V gave up 6 bases and J gave up 5 bases, with 13 bases separating them. This CDR3 contains 14 residues. The CDR3 reads CASSTSWGTGELFF. The CDR3, as DNA: TGTGCCAGCAGTACAAGTTGGGGGACCGGGGAGCTGTTTTTT.

The chain combines TRBV14 with TRBJ1-5; the D gene is possibly TRBD1 (5 bases). There are 14 residues in the CDR3. V lost 5 bases and J lost 7, with 15 bases in between. Germline CDR1 is SGHDN and CDR2 is FVKESK. CDR3 protein: CASSAGPWTQPQHF. In nucleotides, the CDR3 is TGTGCCAGCAGCGCAGGACCCTGGACACAGCCCCAGCATTTT.

This clonotype was counted only a few times. This CDR3 reads CASSSGLAGANTGELFF. CDR3 sequence (DNA): TGTGCCAGCAGTTCGGGACTAGCGGGGGCTAACACCGGGGAGCTGTTTTTT. The chain uses TRBV6-1 and TRBJ2-2; the match to TRBD2 covers 14 bases. The V segment lost 5 bases and the J segment 2 bases; nucleotides outside the gene matches: 4. Looked up from germline, CDR1 is MNHNS and CDR2 is SASEGT. The CDR3 extends over 17 amino acids.

The CDR3 nucleotides read TGTGCCAGCAGCCAGACGGAGACCCAGTACTTC. Its translation: CASSQTETQYF. The V and J genes are TRBV9 and TRBJ2-5, with D hard to call. CDR1 and CDR2 (germline): SGDLS, YYNGEE. Trimming pared 4 bases from V and 5 bases from J, leaving 6 bases between. This CDR3 is 11 amino acids long.

The rearrangement links TRBV6-1 to TRBJ2-1; D perhaps matches TRBD2 (6 bases). Germline V gene sequence: CDR1 MNHNS, CDR2 SASEGT. The CDR3 has 13 amino acids. Trimming took 10 bases from V and 6 from J, leaving 16 bases between them. The CDR3 loop reads CATLGGLPNEQFF. The CDR3 bases are TGTGCCACCCTGGGGGGTCTTCCCAATGAGCAGTTCTTC.

The genes are TRBV28 and TRBJ1-6, with TRBD1 identical over 8 bases. Trimming removed 1 base from V and 10 bases from J; junction bases left unmatched: 6. The CDR3 consists of 15 residues. Germline loops: CDR1 MDHEN, CDR2 SYDVKM. CDR3 sequence reads: CASSLSHGQGSPLHF. CDR3 nucleotides: TGTGCCAGCAGTTTATCCCATGGACAGGGATCACCCCTCCACTTT.

This clonotype was recorded a few times. The genes are TRBV24-1 and TRBJ2-1, with D tentatively TRBD1 (6 bases). The length of the CDR3 is 14 residues. V was clipped by 4 bases and J by 8 bases, with 14 bases between them. Germline lookup yields CDR1 KGHDR and CDR2 SFDVKD. The CDR3 region has the DNA TGTGCCACCAGTGACGGACAGACTCCGGATGAGCAGTTCTTC. This encodes CATSDGQTPDEQFF.

V and J are TRBV10-3 and TRBJ2-2, with TRBD2 matching over 11 bases. The J segment lost 5 bases and the V segment lost 5 bases, leaving 7 bases of the junction unmatched. Germline V gene data show CDR1 as ENHRY and CDR2 as SYGVKD. The CDR3 totals 16 residues. This CDR3 reads CAISIPSGGRTGELFF. The CDR3 DNA reads TGTGCCATCAGTATTCCTAGCGGGGGGCGGACCGGGGAGCTGTTTTTT.

At least ten counts were recorded for this clonotype. The chain joins TRBV7-8 to TRBJ2-7, with 7 bases aligning to TRBD1. The CDR3 length is 14 residues. The V segment lost 6 bases and the J segment 4 bases; nucleotides outside the gene matches: 9. Germline V lookup: CDR1 SGHVS, CDR2 FQNEAQ. CDR3 protein: CASRMTGYTYEQYV. CDR3 coding DNA: TGTGCCAGCAGGATGACAGGGTATACATACGAGCAGTACGTC.

As for this clonotype: With a much larger clone just one base away, this may be a read error. The chain uses TRBV7-6 and TRBJ1-2; tentatively, D is TRBD1 (6 bases). The ends were cut back, 1 base at V and 6 bases at J, with 15 bases in the middle. Looked up from germline, CDR1 is SGHVS and CDR2 is FNYEAQ. The CDR3 has 15 amino acids. CDR3 sequence reads: CASSLDKGSGDGYTF. In DNA, the CDR3 is TGTGCCAGCAGCTTAGATAAGGGGTCAGGGGATGGCTACACCTTC.